This T cell receptor beta chain is from a study of T cell responses to AZD1222 COVID-19 vaccine (dated by TCRdb to the early 2020s). Looking at the study overall: AZD1222 recipients whose second dose came at about 4 weeks and those whose second dose came at about 12 weeks were combined into one group, since spike-specific TCR depth and breadth did not differ between the two schedules. A total of around 240 trial participants underwent TCR sequencing, of whom about 200 had received two doses of AZD1222 and roughly 26 had received two doses of the MenACWY control vaccine. Enrollment into the trials was organized by age into subgroups of 18-55, 56-69 and 70-plus years, and those subgroups contained roughly 140, 27 and 60 TCR-sequenced participants, respectively. Overall results and qualifications from the work: Conclusions about previously exposed vaccinees are limited because only five to seven AZD1222 recipients were SARS-CoV-2 seropositive at baseline. Spike-specific TCR breadth and depth rose significantly after two AZD1222 doses compared with day 0 and with MenACWY recipients. Because no samples from the day 14 peak response were available, repertoires could be characterized only after the peak T cell response. CD4 TCRs associated with the vaccine covered the entire spike protein, and the dominant responses were in regions 160-218 and 743-854. In the small 56-69-year group, the increase in depth fell short of significance, most likely because of low power. Participants were mostly white British, with more females than males. The authors suggested clonal diversity may have been underestimated. Reportedly, almost half of the unique spike-specific TCRs recognized epitopes lying outside the regions that are mutated in the B.1.351 and B.1.1.7 variants.

According to the study, the label for this sample's time point signals: baseline before first vaccination. Samples from vaccinated people were obtained from the UK trials COV001 and COV002, which included a single-blind randomized controlled phase 2/3 trial of AZD1222 (ChAdOx1 nCoV-19) in healthy adults. For TCRbeta chain sequencing, PBMC samples were collected from trial participants at day 0 and at day 28 after the second dose. Deletion took 0 bases off V and 1 base off J, with a span of 9 bases between the germline ends. The germline V gene sets CDR1 to MNHEY and CDR2 to SVGAGI. The CDR3 sequence holds 15 residues, the cysteine and phenylalanine included. Only the CDR3 portion is preserved as DNA: 45 bases, with reading frame beginning at the first base. As to this clone: What this receptor recognizes is not known. No per-base quality is available; no much larger clone lies one base away.

The CDR3 regions of human TCRbeta chains were analyzed by immunosequencing. As for the original processing: TCRs in the repertoires were compared against a reference library of SARS-CoV-2-specific TCRs that had been generated with the MIRA antigen-specificity platform. Breadth was defined as the fraction of unique TCRs that were SARS-CoV-2-associated, and depth was defined as the fraction of total T cells that were SARS-CoV-2-associated. Each spike-specific TCR was assigned to its reactive spike region and to a CD4 or CD8 class using the MIRA data. Log10-transformed breadth and depth values were compared by one-way ANOVA with Sidak's multiple comparisons tests. In TCRdb, the immuneACCESS table is reduced to in-frame sequences with V and J assigned. These tables do not hold every clone; where another copy was compared, an unresolved V gene accounts for under half, and the others remain unexplained. V, J and clone size are taken as reported in that table, and D and trimming were inferred from the DNA itself. The sample contains over 75,000 clones, about 92% of them found a single time. Around 3% of the sample lies in the top ten.

The rearrangement joined TRBV6-5 to TRBJ1-1, and possibly TRBD1, on 5 matching bases. This clonotype was sampled from an adult in good health. Sequencing was performed on peripheral blood, taken on day 0 of AZD1222 vaccination. The CDR3 reads CASSYSGRTNTEAFF. The DNA sequence is TGTGCCAGCAGTTACTCGGGACGGACGAACACTGAAGCTTTCTTT.